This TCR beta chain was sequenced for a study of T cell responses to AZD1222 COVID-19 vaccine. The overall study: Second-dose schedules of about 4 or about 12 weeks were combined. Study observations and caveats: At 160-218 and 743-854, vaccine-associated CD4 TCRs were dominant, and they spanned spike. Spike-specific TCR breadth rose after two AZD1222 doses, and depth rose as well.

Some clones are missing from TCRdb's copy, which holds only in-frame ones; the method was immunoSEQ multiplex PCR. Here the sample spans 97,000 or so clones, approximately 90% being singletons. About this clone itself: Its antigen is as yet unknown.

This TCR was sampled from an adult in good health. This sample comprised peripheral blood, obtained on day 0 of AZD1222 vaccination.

The CDR3 DNA reads TGTGCCAGCTCACTACAGGGTTCCGGTGGCTACACCTTC. Translated, it gives CASSLQGSGGYTF. The V call is TRBV18, the J call TRBJ1-2; possible D gene TRBD1, 6 bases. The germline gives CDR1 KGHSH, CDR2 LQKENI. V was shortened by 4 bases and J by 7 bases, with 13 bases between the two germline ends. This CDR3 has 13 amino acids.